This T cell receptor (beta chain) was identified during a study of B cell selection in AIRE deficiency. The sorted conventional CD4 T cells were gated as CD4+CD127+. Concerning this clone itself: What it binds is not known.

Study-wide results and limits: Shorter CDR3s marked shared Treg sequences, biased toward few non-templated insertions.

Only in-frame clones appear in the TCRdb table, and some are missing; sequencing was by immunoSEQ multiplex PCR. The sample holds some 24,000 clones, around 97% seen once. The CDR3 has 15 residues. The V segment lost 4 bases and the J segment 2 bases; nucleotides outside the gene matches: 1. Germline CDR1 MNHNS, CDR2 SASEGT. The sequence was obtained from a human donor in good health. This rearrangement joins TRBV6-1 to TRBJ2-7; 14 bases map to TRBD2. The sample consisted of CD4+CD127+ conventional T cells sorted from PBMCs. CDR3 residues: CASSGTSGRTYEQYF. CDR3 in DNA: TGTGCCAGCAGTGGGACTAGCGGGAGGACCTACGAGCAGTACTTC.